A selection of T cell receptor beta chains follows, all from one sample in a study of blood T cell repertoires in COVID-19. TCRdb keeps only in-frame clones here, not all; method: immunoSEQ multiplex PCR. Seen here are around 99,000 clones, 90% observed once, and the top ten hold just over 5%. Sample: peripheral blood. Source of these receptors: a man in his forties or fifties with acute or convalescent COVID-19. CDR3s include the opening cysteine and the closing phenylalanine or tryptophan. D genes are given only for firm matches. Clone size is stated in some rows and not others, as once, few, many or a class when expanded.

D	V	J	size	CDR3	DNA
-	TRBV7-9	TRBJ2-2	once	CASSLVKVADTGELFF	TGTGCCAGCAGCTTAGTGAAGGTGGCGGACACCGGGGAGCTGTTTTTT
-	TRBV28	TRBJ2-3	-	CASYSRHGGTDTQYF	TGTGCCAGCTACTCCCGCCATGGAGGGACAGATACGCAGTATTTT
-	TRBV14	TRBJ2-3	-	CASSQVHWASTDTQYF	TGTGCCAGCAGCCAAGTGCACTGGGCGAGCACAGATACGCAGTATTTT
TRBD2	TRBV6-6	TRBJ2-7	-	CASSFSGTSEPYEQYF	TGTGCCAGCAGTTTTTCCGGGACTAGCGAACCCTACGAGCAGTACTTC
TRBD2	TRBV6-2/TRBV6-3	TRBJ2-5	-	CASSLAGGQETQYF	TGTGCCAGCAGTCTAGCGGGAGGCCAAGAGACCCAGTACTTC
TRBD1	TRBV11-3	TRBJ2-5	-	CASSLVTGGSETQYF	TGTGCCAGCAGCTTGGTGACAGGGGGGTCAGAGACCCAGTACTTC
TRBD1	TRBV27	TRBJ2-7	-	CAAGQGDYEQYF	TGTGCCGCGGGACAGGGAGACTACGAGCAGTACTTC
TRBD1	TRBV11-2	TRBJ2-3	-	CASSSGTGPTDTQYF	TGTGCCAGCAGCTCCGGGACAGGCCCCACAGATACGCAGTATTTT
-	TRBV27	TRBJ2-7	-	CASSLEGTSYEQYF	TGTGCCAGCAGTTTAGAGGGTACCTCCTACGAGCAGTACTTC
-	TRBV4-1	TRBJ2-4	-	CASSQLLSKNIQYF	TGCGCCAGCAGCCAACTATTATCCAAAAACATTCAGTACTTC
-	TRBV29-1	TRBJ1-1	-	CNYRENTEAFF	TGCAACTACAGGGAGAACACTGAAGCTTTCTTT
-	TRBV7-8	TRBJ2-7	-	CASSFTVSTYEQYF	TGTGCCAGCAGCTTTACGGTCTCAACCTACGAGCAGTACTTC
-	TRBV21-1	TRBJ1-1	-	CASSKAWEGQNTEAFF	TGTGCCAGCAGCAAAGCTTGGGAGGGGCAGAACACTGAAGCTTTCTTT
TRBD1	TRBV15	TRBJ1-5	few	CATSGGTGHLNQPQHF	TGTGCCACCAGCGGCGGGACAGGGCATTTGAATCAGCCCCAGCATTTT
-	TRBV13	TRBJ1-3	-	CASSSRLGPGNTIYF	TGTGCCAGCAGCTCCAGACTAGGGCCTGGAAACACCATATATTTT
-	TRBV7-2	TRBJ1-3	-	CASSSTGRGNTIYF	TGTGCCAGCAGCTCAACAGGGCGCGGAAACACCATATATTTT
-	TRBV5-8	TRBJ2-5	-	CASSLGVAGDQETQYF	TGTGCCAGCAGCTTGGGAGTCGCTGGAGACCAAGAGACCCAGTACTTC
TRBD2	TRBV2	TRBJ2-1	-	CASSEAREGIGNEQFF	TGTGCCAGCAGTGAAGCGCGGGAGGGTATCGGGAATGAGCAGTTCTTC
-	TRBV6-5	TRBJ1-3	-	CASTLKGGTGNTIYF	TGTGCCAGCACCCTAAAGGGAGGGACTGGAAACACCATATATTTT
TRBD2	TRBV20-1	TRBJ2-3	-	CSASLLGGRTDTQYF	TGCAGTGCTAGTCTGCTGGGAGGGCGGACAGATACGCAGTATTTT
TRBD1	TRBV30	TRBJ1-6	few	CAWSRQGDNSPLHF	TGTGCCTGGAGCCGACAGGGTGACAATTCACCCCTCCACTTT
TRBD2	TRBV4-2	TRBJ2-5	-	CASSQVTSGSGQETQYF	TGTGCCAGCAGCCAAGTGACTAGCGGGAGTGGGCAAGAGACCCAGTACTTC
-	TRBV10-2	TRBJ1-1	-	CASSDPLNTEAFF	TGCGCCAGCAGTGATCCCTTGAACACTGAAGCTTTCTTT
TRBD1	TRBV7-9	TRBJ2-2	-	CASSLLRMGQGPGELFF	TGTGCCAGCAGCCTACTTAGAATGGGACAGGGCCCCGGGGAGCTGTTTTTT
TRBD2	TRBV3-1/TRBV3-2	TRBJ2-3	-	CASTLLAGGADTQYF	TGTGCCAGCACCCTTCTAGCGGGAGGGGCAGATACGCAGTATTTT
-	TRBV28	TRBJ1-2	-	CASSLGWGGGYTF	TGTGCCAGCAGTTTAGGTTGGGGCGGTGGCTACACCTTC
TRBD1	TRBV30	TRBJ2-1	once	CAWRSTSRDRGQNEQFF	TGTGCCTGGAGGTCGACTTCCCGGGACAGGGGGCAAAATGAGCAGTTCTTC